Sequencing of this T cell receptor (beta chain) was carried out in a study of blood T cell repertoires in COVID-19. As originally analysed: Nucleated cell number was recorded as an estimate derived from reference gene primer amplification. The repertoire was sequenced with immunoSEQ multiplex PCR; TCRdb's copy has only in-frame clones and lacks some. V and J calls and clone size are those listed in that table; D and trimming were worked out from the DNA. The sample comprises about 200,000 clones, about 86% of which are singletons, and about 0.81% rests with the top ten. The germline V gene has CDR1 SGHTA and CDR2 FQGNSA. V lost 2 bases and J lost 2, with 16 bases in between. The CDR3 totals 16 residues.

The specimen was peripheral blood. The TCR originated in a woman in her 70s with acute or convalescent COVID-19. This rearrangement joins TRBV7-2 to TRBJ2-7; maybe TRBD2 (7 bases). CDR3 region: CASSLRGGGPTYEQYF. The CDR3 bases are TGTGCCAGCAGCTTAAGGGGCGGGGGCCCTACCTACGAGCAGTACTTC.